This T cell receptor (beta chain) was profiled in a study of T cell clusters in autoimmune cytopenias (dated by TCRdb to between 2018 and 2020). Study-level background: Per sample, TRB sequencing gave a median depth of about 50,000 reads and a median of around 2,400 distinct TRB clonotypes. TRB and IGH repertoires from peripheral blood were sequenced in autoimmune cytopenia patients at active disease and during treatment follow-up, with healthy, CLL and autoimmune hepatitis controls included alongside. The goal of the study was to find out whether patients with autoimmune cytopenia have a disease-specific immune repertoire signature that could be used as a blood-based biomarker.

Per sample, roughly 240 ng of peripheral blood genomic DNA, 30,000 to 40,000 genome equivalents, was used for TRB amplification. Concerning this clonotype itself: The target of this receptor is not known.

What the work shows at the level of the full study, not this receptor alone: The TRB repertoire shifts, including less even repertoires in secondary cytopenia and CLL, mostly reflected lymphoma bias and not autoimmunity. GLIPH suggested that primary autoimmune cytopenia patients lacked physiological T cell clusters: 45 to 60 clusters were exclusive to healthy donors versus fewer than 20 exclusive to patients. The cluster-lack signature was not observed for secondary cytopenia versus CLL, as the signature was apparently masked by the dominant lymphoma-associated repertoire. The T cell clusters were defined only in silico, and the functional role of the clusters still needed to be validated experimentally. Approximately 2.9-fold more exclusive TRB clusters were observed in healthy donors than in active autoimmune hepatitis patients, consistent with an autoimmunity-wide signature.

CDR1 and CDR2 are read off the germline V gene as MNHNS and SASEGT. From its cysteine to its phenylalanine, the CDR3 spans 16 amino acids. There is no recorded DNA. TRB rearrangements were amplified by multiplex PCR using a touch-down protocol with TRB-A and TRB-B primer pools mixed in one tube. Illumina adapters and sample indices were attached to the amplicons through two consecutive PCR reactions using Phusion HS II polymerase. The amplicons were purified from gel with the NucleoSpin Gel and PCR Clean-up kit, after which the amplicons were quantified by Qubit and checked for quality on an Agilent 2100 Bioanalyzer. Sequencing of the libraries was done on an Illumina MiSeq with paired-end, single-indexed, 600-cycle runs. Concerning the study's data processing: TRB reads were aligned and assembled with MiXCR version 2.1.12 using the default MiXCR reference library. Each unique CDR3 nucleotide sequence defined a clone, and only productive sequences with at least two reads were analysed. Repertoire diversity was assessed with alpha-parameterized diversity profiles (alpha 0 to 5), including the Shannon (alpha 1) and Simpson (alpha 2) indices, which were computed with an R script. Combinatorial TRB VJ usage was computed with the tcR package and compared between cohorts by principal component analysis with ade4. GLIPH clustering of TCRbeta CDR3s was carried out on cohort pairs matched by age and read depth, and cluster frequencies were compared by Wilcoxon test. Following TCRdb reprocessing, every CDR3 protein sequence forms one entry, and DNA is not provided. The V and J calls, along with clone size, are taken from TCRdb and not from the paper's own processing. The data table for this sample lists approximately 4,000 distinct CDR3 sequences. Jointly, the top ten make up under 30% of the sample.

The sequencing sample was made of peripheral blood. The sequence links TRBV6-1 to TRBJ2-7; the TCRdb D gene call, TRBD1, has no DNA to confirm it. The TCR was taken from a human donor with an autoimmune cytopenia or autoimmune hepatitis (not recorded which). The CDR3 corresponds to CASSPVRDRGRYEQYF.